This T cell receptor (beta chain) was captured by sequencing in a study of cytomegalovirus exposure and HLA in healthy donors. The germline CDR1 and CDR2 sequences are SGHDN and FVKESK. The CDR3 contains 14 residues. Between the trimmed V and J ends, which lost 1 base and 1 base, there was a span of 7 bases. The study ran its PCR with 60 Vbeta and 13 Jbeta primers. Using immunoSEQ multiplex PCR, the repertoire was profiled, and TCRdb retains in-frame clones only, with some absent. The table includes about 110,000 clones, over 60% detected once. The rearrangement uses TRBV14 and TRBJ2-5; D gene ambiguous. The sequence derives from a male donor in good health and CMV-seronegative. Specimen: PBMCs. The CDR3 spells CASSQGGSQETQYF. In DNA form, the CDR3 reads TGTGCCAGCAGCCAAGGAGGCTCCCAAGAGACCCAGTACTTC. The entire variable domain, with the rest obtained from reference TRBV14 and TRBJ2-5, is as follows: EAGVTQFPSHSVIEKGQTVTLRCDPISGHDNLYWYRRVMGKEIKFLLHFVKESKQDESGMPNNRFLAERTGGTYSTLKVQPAELEDSGVYFCASSQGGSQETQYFGPGTRLLVL.